This is a list of T cell receptor beta chains from one sample in a study of beta chain features in type 1 diabetes. The repertoire was sequenced with immunoSEQ multiplex PCR; TCRdb's copy has only in-frame clones and lacks some. The table has over 300,000 clones, around 7.6% seen once. Source material: central memory CD4+ T cells from blood. These receptors all come from a woman aged 18-29 years in good health. The CDR3 runs from the conserved cysteine through the conserved F or W. A D gene is named only where the DNA matches it firmly. Size is stated for part of the rows, as once, few or many counts, or as a class when the clone is expanded.

14 . TRBJ1-5 TRBV6-5 . TGTGCCAGCAGGCCGGGGGGGGGCCACCAGCCCCAGCATTTT CASRPGGGHQPQHF
17 . TRBJ1-5 TRBV28 many TGTGCCAGCAGTTTGGCGGGGGGTACGGACGGCAATCAGCCCCAGCATTTT CASSLAGGTDGNQPQHF
16 TRBD1 TRBJ2-2 TRBV11-1 . TGTGCCAGCAGCCCCACCGGGACAGGGAACACCGGGGAGCTGTTTTTT CASSPTGTGNTGELFF
16 TRBD1 TRBJ2-1 TRBV4-3 few TGCGCCAGCAGCCAAGGGGGACAGGGCTCGCTAGGGGAGCAGTTCTTC CASSQGGQGSLGEQFF
15 TRBD2 TRBJ2-3 TRBV7-2 few TGTGCCAGCAGCTACCGGCGGGGGGGTGCAGATACGCAGTATTTT CASSYRRGGADTQYF
14 . TRBJ2-2 TRBV27 . TGTGCCAGCAGTCCACTCGCGAACACCGGGGAGCTGTTTTTT CASSPLANTGELFF
16 . TRBJ2-6 TRBV10-3 many TGTGCGTGCGGCAGCCAACAAAACTCTGGGGCCAACGTCCTGACTTTC CACGSQQNSGANVLTF
12 . TRBJ2-3 TRBV6-1 few TGTGCCAGCAGTGAAGCCCCGGGACCCGCGTATTTT CASSEAPGPAYF
13 . TRBJ2-3 TRBV7-6 . TGTGCCAGCAGCTTTTCGGGGCCCGATACGCAGTATTTT CASSFSGPDTQYF
15 TRBD1 TRBJ2-1 TRBV5-1 few TGCGCCAGCAGCTTGGGGACAGGGGTGACCAATGAGCAGTTCTTC CASSLGTGVTNEQFF
15 . TRBJ2-2 TRBV5-1 few TGCGCCAGCAGCTTGGCCTCGGGTTTCACCGGGGAGCTGTTTTTT CASSLASGFTGELFF
13 . TRBJ1-5 TRBV6-5 few TGTGCCAGCAGTCCCATAGGCAATCAGCCCCAGCATTTT CASSPIGNQPQHF
13 . TRBJ2-3 TRBV7-3 few TGTGCCAGCAGCTTAACACAGTCCGGGATGCAGTATTTT CASSLTQSGMQYF
15 . TRBJ2-5 TRBV25-1 . TGTGCCAGCAGTGAGGGACTCACGTACCAAGAGACCCAGTACTTC CASSEGLTYQETQYF
13 TRBD1 TRBJ2-3 TRBV4-3 many TGCGCCAGCAGCCAACGACAGGGGGATACGCAGTATTTT CASSQRQGDTQYF
16 . TRBJ2-2 TRBV27 . TGTGCCAGCAGTTCCTCAGGGGGGACGAACACCGGGGAGCTGTTTTTT CASSSSGGTNTGELFF
17 TRBD2 TRBJ2-5 TRBV7-2 few TGCGCCAGCAGCCAAGACCCCGCCCCGACTAGCTTGGAGACCCAGTACTTC CASSQDPAPTSLETQYF
17 . TRBJ2-5 TRBV18 few TGTGCCAGCTCACCACCGGGAGGACTACCGTACCAAGAGACCCAGTACTTC CASSPPGGLPYQETQYF